This is a list of T cell receptor beta chains from one sample in a study of control samples from healthy donors and cancer patients. The repertoire was sequenced with immunoSEQ multiplex PCR; TCRdb's copy has only in-frame clones and lacks some. The table records about 79,000 clones, over 85% of them present only once. Sequenced: PBMCs. The origin of the receptors is a woman aged 40 to 55 with lung cancer. Both conserved end residues are part of each CDR3. A D gene is named only where the DNA matches it firmly. Only part of the rows carry a size: once, few, many, or a class if the clone is expanded.

CDR3 DNA | CDR3 protein | V gene | clone size | J gene | D gene
TGTGCCAGCAGTTACGAGGGGAACACTGAAGCTTTCTTT | CASSYEGNTEAFF | TRBV6-5 | NA | TRBJ1-1 | NA
TGCGCCAGCAGCTTGCGGGGAGGTCAAGAGACCCAGTACTTC | CASSLRGGQETQYF | TRBV5-1 | NA | TRBJ2-5 | NA
TGCACCAGCAGCCTGTTGCGGGGGGTCGAGGAGCAGTACTTC | CTSSLLRGVEEQYF | TRBV1 | once | TRBJ2-7 | NA
TGCAGTGCAAGTACCATAGGGGCCGGGGAGCTGTTTTTT | CSASTIGAGELFF | TRBV20-1 | NA | TRBJ2-2 | NA
TGTGCCAGCAGGGGACAGGGCCGAACTGAAGCTTTCTTT | CASRGQGRTEAFF | TRBV9 | NA | TRBJ1-1 | TRBD1
TGTGCCAGCAGTGCACCTGGACTTAATGAAAAACTGTTTTTT | CASSAPGLNEKLFF | TRBV11-2 | NA | TRBJ1-4 | NA
TGTGCCAGCTCTGGGGAGGGAATCGAGCAGTACTTC | CASSGEGIEQYF | TRBV18 | NA | TRBJ2-7 | TRBD2
TGTGCCAGCAGCTTAGCGCCTACGGGGGGTTCATATGAGCAGTTCTTC | CASSLAPTGGSYEQFF | TRBV7-8 | NA | TRBJ2-1 | TRBD2
TGCGCCAGCAGCTTACTGGGGGCCTTGAACACCGGGGAGCTGTTTTTT | CASSLLGALNTGELFF | TRBV5-1 | NA | TRBJ2-2 | NA
TGTGCCTGGAGTGTAGACAACACTGAAGCTTTCTTT | CAWSVDNTEAFF | TRBV30 | NA | TRBJ1-1 | NA
TGCAGTGCAAAATTCACCGGGGAGCTGTTTTTT | CSAKFTGELFF | TRBV20-1 | NA | TRBJ2-2 | NA
TGCGCCAGCAGCGATACCTCGTCCGGGACATCCTCCTACGAGCAGTACTTC | CASSDTSSGTSSYEQYF | TRBV5-1 | NA | TRBJ2-7 | NA
TGTGCCATAGGACAGTTATATGGCTACACCTTC | CAIGQLYGYTF | TRBV10-3 | NA | TRBJ1-2 | NA
TGTGCCAGCAGCCAAGATCCGGGGTGGGAGCAGTACTTC | CASSQDPGWEQYF | TRBV3-1/TRBV3-2 | NA | TRBJ2-7 | NA
TGTGCCACCAGCAGCTCTGCAGCATTTAACACTGAAGCTTTCTTT | CATSSSAAFNTEAFF | TRBV15 | once | TRBJ1-1 | NA
TGTGCCAGCAGTCCACTAGCGGGGGGGCACAATGAGCAGTTCTTC | CASSPLAGGHNEQFF | TRBV6-6 | NA | TRBJ2-1 | TRBD2
TGCAGCGTCACAAGCACAGATACGCAGTATTTT | CSVTSTDTQYF | TRBV29-1 | NA | TRBJ2-3 | NA
TGCGCCAGCAGCACCTCGGGATATAACAATGAGCAGTTCTTC | CASSTSGYNNEQFF | TRBV4-1 | NA | TRBJ2-1 | NA
TGTGCCACCAGTGCCTCAGGGCGTGGTGAAGCTTTCTTT | CATSASGRGEAFF | TRBV24-1 | NA | TRBJ1-1 | NA
TGTGCCAGCAGTTCTAGCGAAAACACCATATATTTT | CASSSSENTIYF | TRBV6-5 | NA | TRBJ1-3 | NA
TGTGCCAGCAGCGATGACAGGGGCGCGGGTGGCTACACCTTC | CASSDDRGAGGYTF | TRBV7-9 | NA | TRBJ1-2 | TRBD1
TGCGCCAGCAGCCAAGTTCTCCGTGAAGAGCAGTACTTC | CASSQVLREEQYF | TRBV4-1 | NA | TRBJ2-7 | NA
TGTGCCAGCAGCTTAGTATTAGCGGGGTTCACAGATACGCAGTATTTT | CASSLVLAGFTDTQYF | TRBV7-9 | NA | TRBJ2-3 | TRBD2
TGCGCCAGCAGCCACCCAGGGGATCAGCCCCAGCATTTT | CASSHPGDQPQHF | TRBV4-1 | NA | TRBJ1-5 | NA
TGTGCCAGCAGCGTAGCTGGGAGGGCATCAGCAGATACGCAGTATTTT | CASSVAGRASADTQYF | TRBV9 | NA | TRBJ2-3 | TRBD2
TGTGCTAGTGTTGGGAATACAGATACGCAGTATTTT | CASVGNTDTQYF | TRBV12-5 | NA | TRBJ2-3 | NA
TGTGCCAGTAGTATGGGGAATCAGCCCCAGCATTTT | CASSMGNQPQHF | TRBV19 | NA | TRBJ1-5 | NA
TGTGCCAGTAGGCCTCTAGCGGGGATAACCCAAGAGACCCAGTACTTC | CASRPLAGITQETQYF | TRBV19 | NA | TRBJ2-5 | TRBD2
TGTGCCAGCAGACAACAGGGATTAGGAAACACCATATATTTT | CASRQQGLGNTIYF | TRBV4-2 | NA | TRBJ1-3 | NA
TGTGCCAGTAATCAGGCAGGGAGCTCCTACGAGCAGTACTTC | CASNQAGSSYEQYF | TRBV19 | NA | TRBJ2-7 | NA
TGCGCCAGCAGCTTGGCCGAGCCTAGCACAGATACGCAGTATTTT | CASSLAEPSTDTQYF | TRBV5-1 | NA | TRBJ2-3 | NA
TGTGCCAGCAGTTACATTGGGGTTGGTAATGAAAAACTGTTTTTT | CASSYIGVGNEKLFF | TRBV6-5 | NA | TRBJ1-4 | NA
TGTGCCAGCAGCTGGAAACAAATCGAAGGGTCTGGGACTGGAAACACCATATATTTT | CASSWKQIEGSGTGNTIYF | TRBV11-3 | NA | TRBJ1-3 | NA
TGTGCCAGCAGCCAGGACAGGTACCTCTACAATGAGCAGTTCTTC | CASSQDRYLYNEQFF | TRBV6-5 | NA | TRBJ2-1 | TRBD1
TGTGCCTGGAGTGTGCCACGCAGGGTGAACACTGAAGCTTTCTTT | CAWSVPRRVNTEAFF | TRBV30 | NA | TRBJ1-1 | NA
TGTGCCAGCAGCCAAGCTCGGACAGGGGAGAACGAGCAGTACTTC | CASSQARTGENEQYF | TRBV14 | NA | TRBJ2-7 | TRBD1
TGTGCCAGCACCGGGGGTAGCTATGGCTACACCTTC | CASTGGSYGYTF | TRBV9 | NA | TRBJ1-2 | NA
TGTGCCAGCAGCTTAACGACAGGGGTGTCCTACAATGAGCAGTTCTTC | CASSLTTGVSYNEQFF | TRBV5-6 | NA | TRBJ2-1 | TRBD1
TGTGCCTATCAACTAGCGGGGGGCTACGAGCAGTACTTC | CAYQLAGGYEQYF | TRBV30 | NA | TRBJ2-7 | TRBD2
TGTGCCAGCTCACCACAGGGGGCGAGCACCGGGGAGCTGTTTTTT | CASSPQGASTGELFF | TRBV18 | NA | TRBJ2-2 | TRBD1
TGTGCCAGCAGCGTAGGGGTGGACTCTGGAAACACCATATATTTT | CASSVGVDSGNTIYF | TRBV9 | NA | TRBJ1-3 | NA
TGTGCCACCAGCCCGGCCCCCCAGGATTATGGCTACACCTTC | CATSPAPQDYGYTF | TRBV15 | NA | TRBJ1-2 | NA
TGTGCCAGCAGCCAAGGTGGCCCGGTCCCCTACGAGCAGTACTTC | CASSQGGPVPYEQYF | TRBV3-1/TRBV3-2 | once | TRBJ2-7 | NA
TGTGCCAGTAGTAATCGAGTCCGGGGTAGCAATCAGCCCCAGCATTTT | CASSNRVRGSNQPQHF | TRBV19 | NA | TRBJ1-5 | NA
TGTGCCAGCTTTAGGAGGGGCGAAGCTTTCTTT | CASFRRGEAFF | TRBV6-5 | few | TRBJ1-1 | NA
TGTGCCAGCAGCCTAGGGACAGGGGGCGCGGAGGACACCATATATTTT | CASSLGTGGAEDTIYF | TRBV7-9 | NA | TRBJ1-3 | TRBD1
TGTGCCAGCATGGGTACCGGGGAGCTGTTTTTT | CASMGTGELFF | TRBV28 | NA | TRBJ2-2 | NA
TGTGCCAGCAGTGAAATTAAGGGACAGGGGGGAAACACCATATATTTT | CASSEIKGQGGNTIYF | TRBV2 | NA | TRBJ1-3 | TRBD1
TGTGCCACTAGAGGAGGCACGAACACTGAAGCTTTCTTT | CATRGGTNTEAFF | TRBV24-1 | NA | TRBJ1-1 | NA